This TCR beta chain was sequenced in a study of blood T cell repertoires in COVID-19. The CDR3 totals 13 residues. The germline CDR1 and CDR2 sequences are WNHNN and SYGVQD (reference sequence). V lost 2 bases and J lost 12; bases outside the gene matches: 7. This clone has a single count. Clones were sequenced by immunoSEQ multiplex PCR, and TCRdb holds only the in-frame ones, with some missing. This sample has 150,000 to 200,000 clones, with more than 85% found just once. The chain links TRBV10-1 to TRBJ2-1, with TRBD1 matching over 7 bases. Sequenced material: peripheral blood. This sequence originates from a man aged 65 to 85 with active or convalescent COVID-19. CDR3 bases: TGCGCCAGCAGTGAGAACAGGGGCTTGGTGCAGTTCTTC. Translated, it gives CASSENRGLVQFF.